This T cell receptor (beta chain) was found in a study of Ad26.COV2.S vaccination and SARS-CoV-2 variants. Treatment here: roughly 20 received Ad26.COV2.S at low or high dose, single or two shots; a few received placebo; per-sample allocation not given. The investigators took samples on day 63 after the first vaccine or placebo injection. Generated by immunoSEQ multiplex PCR, the TCRdb table keeps only in-frame clones and is missing some. The sample holds 440,000 or so clones, less than 95% seen once. This CDR3 contains 15 residues. Germline loops: CDR1 MNHEY, CDR2 SVGEGT. The junction had 14 bases not matched to a gene; V was cut back by 5 bases and J by 9 bases.

V and J are TRBV6-2 or TRBV6-3 and TRBJ1-1, with TRBD1 matching over 8 bases. Here the sequenced sample was peripheral blood, taken in a trial of Ad26.COV2.S vaccine versus placebo. This TCR came from a person between 18 and 65 years old who received the Ad26.COV2.S COVID-19 vaccine or a placebo. The CDR3: CASSRTRQGTGKAFF. CDR3 bases: TGTGCCAGCAGTCGGACTCGACAGGGGACGGGGAAAGCTTTCTTT.